The sequence of this T cell receptor (beta chain) was determined in a study of control samples from healthy donors and cancer patients. Germline V gene sequence: CDR1 SQVTM, CDR2 ANQGSEA. With 1 base clipped from V and 2 bases from J, the junction kept 11 bases outside the gene matches. The CDR3 length is 16 residues. TCRdb's copy holds only in-frame clones and misses some; the assay was immunoSEQ multiplex PCR. The repertoire holds more than 50,000 clones, over 75% seen once, with 3.5% to 4% in the top ten. The origin of this receptor is a man aged 50 to 60 in good health. Material: blood. The chain uses TRBV29-1 and TRBJ2-7; 7 positions agree with TRBD2. The CDR3 is CSVEVRRRRGAYEQYF. For the CDR3, the DNA is TGCAGCGTTGAAGTCCGCCGTCGTCGGGGGGCCTACGAGCAGTACTTC.